Each of the 7 T cell receptor beta chains below was sequenced from the same sample in a study of blood T cell repertoires in COVID-19. Assay: immunoSEQ multiplex PCR; the TCRdb copy retains only in-frame clones and omits some. Of more than 200,000 clones listed, around 88% were seen once; the top ten hold approximately 4.1%. Sequencing input: PBMCs or T cells enriched from blood (not recorded which). These TCRs come from a woman aged 25-40 years who had recovered from COVID-19.

The table lists this clone with a few counts. The chain employs TRBV4-1 and TRBJ2-7, with D possibly TRBD2 on 5 matching bases. CDR3 length: 15 amino acids. Trimming took 1 base from V and 5 from J, leaving 15 bases between them. The germline CDR1 and CDR2 sequences are MGHRA and YSYEKL. The CDR3 DNA follows: TGCGCCAGCAGCCAAGTGCGGGCGCGGCGTAACGAGCAGTACTTC. It specifies CASSQVRARRNEQYF.

The chain combines TRBV28 with TRBJ2-3; 9 positions match TRBD1. The CDR3 totals 16 residues. Per germline, CDR1 MDHEN and CDR2 SYDVKM. With 5 bases clipped from V and 2 bases from J, the junction kept 8 bases outside the gene matches. The CDR3 loop is CASSQPGTGPTDTQYF. For the CDR3, the DNA is TGTGCCAGCAGTCAACCCGGGACAGGGCCCACAGATACGCAGTATTTT.

The chain recombines TRBV18 with TRBJ1-6; D may be TRBD1 (5 bases). CDR1 is KGHSH and CDR2 is LQKENI in the germline V gene. The CDR3 is 15 residues long. Between the trimmed V and J ends, which lost 3 bases and 8 bases, there was a span of 14 bases. CDR3 nucleotides: TGTGCCAGCTCACCCCCGGGGGGGAAGGATTCACCCCTCCACTTT. Translating it yields CASSPPGGKDSPLHF.

The rearrangement uses TRBV15 and TRBJ2-6; D is unclear. V shed 5 bases and J shed 1 base, with 9 bases lying between them. The CDR3 length is 15 residues. The germline gives CDR1 LNHNV, CDR2 YYDKDF (reference sequence). The CDR3 DNA follows: TGTGCCACCAGCCTGGCTTTTTCTGGGGCCAACGTCCTGACTTTC. This sequence encodes CATSLAFSGANVLTF.

The chain carries TRBV2 and TRBJ1-1; TRBD1 matches 7 bases. V was pared by 6 bases and J by 4 bases, with 11 bases of the junction left unmatched. CDR3 length equals 15 residues. Germline V gene lookup returns CDR1 SNHLY and CDR2 FYNNEI. This chain's CDR3 is CASRTGSFGGTEAFF. The CDR3 DNA sequence: TGTGCCAGCAGGACAGGGAGTTTCGGTGGCACTGAAGCTTTCTTT.

J is TRBJ2-3 and V is TRBV4-3; possible D gene TRBD1, 6 bases. Trimming removed 2 bases at V and 4 bases at J, with 13 bases between. Germline lookup yields CDR1 LGHNA and CDR2 YSLEER. The CDR3 spans 15 residues. CDR3 in amino acids: CASSQRTVSPDTQYF. In DNA, the CDR3 is TGCGCCAGCAGCCAAAGGACAGTTTCACCAGATACGCAGTATTTT.

The V and J genes are TRBV11-3 and TRBJ1-1; D is undetermined. Germline-derived CDR1 and CDR2 are SGHNT and YENEEA. The CDR3 loop spans 15 amino acids. V shed 5 bases and J shed 1 base, with 14 bases lying between them. The CDR3 coding sequence is TGTGCCAGCAGCCCTCGACATACGTCGAACACTGAAGCTTTCTTT. This gives the protein CASSPRHTSNTEAFF.